This T cell receptor (beta chain) was obtained from a study of cytomegalovirus exposure and HLA in healthy donors. Across the study: As an earlier analysis found, around 190 million T cells yielded some 120 million unique TCR beta sequences.

The PCR made use of 60 Vbeta and 13 Jbeta primers. The protocol was immunoSEQ multiplex PCR, while the TCRdb copy is restricted to in-frame clones and leaves out a portion. There are 150,000 to 200,000 clones in the sample; 70% to 85% occur only once, and 1.5% to 2% lies in the top ten. This clone was counted a single time. The target antigen is unknown. Other DNA sequences of this sample code for an identical CDR3. The study's findings and limits: A few CMV-associated chains were confirmed in vitro to be specific for CMV antigens. An ancestry cluster, one associated with Asian ancestry, reportedly showed fewer N-insertions than the approximately 670-donor mean in a later analysis. Later analysis found that TCR beta chains associated with HLA were more clonally expanded than other, equally common chains.

There are 13 residues in the CDR3. Germline assignment: CDR1 MDHEN and CDR2 SYDVKM. The V gene lost 5 bases and the J gene lost 2 bases, with 9 bases spanning the gap. The gene calls are TRBV28 and TRBJ1-2; tentatively, D is TRBD1 (6 bases). The source of this sequence is a woman in her 30s in good health and CMV-seronegative. What was sequenced was PBMCs. In DNA form, the CDR3 reads TGTGCCAGCAGTCGCACAGGGAACTATGGCTACACCTTC. This translates into CASSRTGNYGYTF.